What follows are 28 T cell receptor beta chains derived from one specimen sequenced in a study of shared clonotypes between healthy human individuals. The repertoire was sequenced with immunoSEQ multiplex PCR; TCRdb's copy has only in-frame clones and lacks some. The sample includes some 2,000,000 clones, around 95% of them seen just once. The sequencing input was naive CD4+ T cells sorted from blood. Subset meaning: CD45RA+ positively selected. The receptors here all came from a man aged 18 to 30 in good health.

The J gene is TRBJ2-2, the V gene TRBV6-1; tentatively, D is TRBD2 (6 bases). Germline CDR1 reads MNHNS; CDR2 reads SASEGT. V lost 3 bases and J 3 bases, leaving 20 bases between the germline ends. This CDR3 is 18 amino acids long. As DNA, the CDR3 is TGTGCCAGCAGTGACCTCGCCCCGCGGGGCAGCGACACCGGGGAGCTGTTTTTT. Its protein product is CASSDLAPRGSDTGELFF.

This sequence joins TRBV6-5 and TRBJ2-2; possible D gene TRBD2, 5 bases. CDR1 is MNHEY and CDR2 is SVGAGI in the germline V gene. V gave up 1 base and J gave up 1 base, with 7 bases separating them. The CDR3 contains 15 residues. The CDR3 sequence: CASSYLLVNTGELFF. CDR3 nucleotide sequence: TGTGCCAGCAGTTACTTACTAGTGAACACCGGGGAGCTGTTTTTT.

Comments on this clone: The same CDR3 is also encoded by other DNA sequences in this sample. The gene calls are TRBV7-3 and TRBJ1-1; weak D call: TRBD1 (5 bases). This CDR3 has 13 residues. Germline CDR1 and CDR2: SGHTA and FQGTGA. Trimming pared 5 bases from V and 2 bases from J, leaving 9 bases between. The CDR3 DNA reads TGTGCCAGCAGCCCGGGGGGAAACACTGAAGCTTTCTTT. It specifies CASSPGGNTEAFF.

The J gene is TRBJ1-1, the V gene TRBV6-1; D unclear. The CDR3 totals 13 residues. Germline V gene lookup returns CDR1 MNHNS and CDR2 SASEGT. The V and J ends lost 1 base and 3 bases respectively, with 6 bases between them. CDR3 amino acids: CASSEERDTEAFF. As DNA, the CDR3 is TGTGCCAGCAGTGAAGAACGGGACACTGAAGCTTTCTTT.

The chain couples TRBV27 to TRBJ2-7, with 7 bases lining up with TRBD2. With V trimmed by 8 bases and J by 3 bases, 1 base remained unmatched. Looked up from germline, CDR1 is MNHEY and CDR2 is SMNVEV (reference sequence). The CDR3 length is 11 residues. CDR3 loop: CASPGGYEQYF. As DNA, the CDR3 is TGTGCCAGCCCGGGAGGCTACGAGCAGTACTTC.

The rearrangement uses TRBV5-1 and TRBJ1-1; D remains unclear. CDR1 is SGHRS, CDR2 YFSETQ, per germline. The V end was cut by 1 base, the J end by 0 bases, with 7 bases between. The CDR3 has 14 residues. The CDR3 sequence is CASSLNGMNTEAFF. CDR3 coding DNA: TGCGCCAGCAGCTTGAACGGGATGAACACTGAAGCTTTCTTT. Filled out from reference TRBV5-1 and TRBJ1-1, the complete variable domain reads KAGVTQTPRYLIKTRGQQVTLSCSPISGHRSVSWYQQTPGQGLQFLFEYFSETQRNKGNFPGRFSGRQFSNSRSEMNVSTLELGDSALYLCASSLNGMNTEAFFGQGTRLTVV.

This clone was observed a single time. The same CDR3 also results from other DNA sequences found in this sample. The rearrangement joins TRBV9 to TRBJ1-1, with 8 bases that match TRBD1. The CDR3 extends over 13 amino acids. V was pared by 9 bases and J by 1 base, with 5 bases of the junction left unmatched. The germline V gene has CDR1 SGDLS and CDR2 YYNGEE. The CDR3 here is CATGQGPNTEAFF. The CDR3 DNA sequence: TGTGCCACCGGACAGGGCCCGAACACTGAAGCTTTCTTT.

The V and J genes are TRBV27 and TRBJ2-4; tentative D call: TRBD1 (6 bases). Germline V gene data show CDR1 as MNHEY and CDR2 as SMNVEV (reference sequence). With 1 base removed from V and 4 bases from J, the gap between germline ends came to 11 bases. The CDR3 is 15 residues long. Here the CDR3 reads CASSLFGTKKNIQYF. CDR3 in DNA: TGTGCCAGCAGTTTATTTGGGACAAAGAAAAACATTCAGTACTTC.

The chain is built from TRBV29-1 and TRBJ2-5; 11 nucleotides line up with TRBD1. This CDR3 is 16 amino acids long. Per the germline V gene, CDR1 is SQVTM and CDR2 is ANQGSEA. With 3 bases clipped from V and 5 bases from J, the junction kept 11 bases outside the gene matches. CDR3: CSVDRWTGGGRETQYF. CDR3 DNA sequence: TGCAGCGTTGACCGATGGACAGGGGGCGGAAGGGAGACCCAGTACTTC.

This rearrangement joins TRBV5-1 to TRBJ2-5; 8 bases line up with TRBD1. CDR3 length equals 14 residues. V gave up 6 bases and J gave up 4 bases; unmatched junction bases: 8. From germline, CDR1 is SGHRS and CDR2 YFSETQ. CDR3: CASNQGALVETQYF. CDR3 sequence (DNA): TGCGCCAGCAACCAGGGGGCCCTGGTAGAGACCCAGTACTTC.

V and J are TRBV15 and TRBJ1-3; D not resolved. The CDR3 is made up of 14 amino acids. Trimming removed 4 bases from V and 3 bases from J, with 10 bases in between. Germline CDR1 and CDR2: LNHNV and YYDKDF (reference sequence). CDR3 protein: CATSTGYDGNTIYF. The CDR3 DNA is TGTGCCACCAGCACTGGGTATGATGGAAACACCATATATTTT.

This clone is a singleton in its sample. Other DNA sequences of this sample code for an identical CDR3. The J gene is TRBJ1-2, the V gene TRBV11-2; D ambiguous. The CDR3 runs to 13 residues. V lost 0 bases and J lost 7, with 9 bases in between. Germline V gene data show CDR1 as SGHAT and CDR2 as FQNNGV. The DNA of the CDR3 is TGTGCCAGCAGCTTAGAAGGTGTAGGTGGCTACACCTTC. It codes for CASSLEGVGGYTF.

With respect to this clone: This specimen includes other DNA sequences encoding the same CDR3. V usage is TRBV19 and J usage is TRBJ1-5; the D is unclear. V lost 7 bases and J 1 base, leaving 5 bases between the germline ends. Germline V lookup: CDR1 LNHDA, CDR2 SQIVND (reference sequence). The CDR3 sequence is 12 residues long. Written as DNA, the CDR3 is TGTGCCAGTAAAGACAGCAATCAGCCCCAGCATTTT. It translates to CASKDSNQPQHF.

This clone was observed a single time. This chain connects TRBV7-2 to TRBJ2-2, with 12 positions matching TRBD2. There are 15 residues in the CDR3. CDR1 and CDR2 from the germline V gene are SGHTA and FQGNSA. V lost 5 bases and J lost 7; bases outside the gene matches: 5. CDR3: CASSRTSGTGGELFF. CDR3 nucleotide sequence: TGTGCCAGCAGCCGGACTAGCGGGACGGGCGGGGAGCTGTTTTTT.

For this clone: The same CDR3 arises from other DNA sequences in this sample as well. The rearrangement links TRBV19 to TRBJ2-5; D unclear. Germline assignment: CDR1 LNHDA and CDR2 SQIVND (reference sequence). The V end lost 3 bases, the J end lost 4 bases, and 9 bases lay between the germline ends. The CDR3 totals 13 residues. The CDR3: CASSMGLVETQYF. The CDR3 nucleotides read TGTGCCAGTAGTATGGGATTAGTAGAGACCCAGTACTTC.

This clone was observed a single time. The rearrangement uses TRBV11-2 and TRBJ1-2, with D possibly being TRBD1 (6 bases). The CDR3 has 14 residues. Germline loops: CDR1 SGHAT, CDR2 FQNNGV. V was trimmed by 5 bases and J by 3 bases, leaving 13 bases between them. CDR3 bases: TGTGCCAGCAGCACTCACAGGGCCCACTATGGCTACACCTTC. It codes for CASSTHRAHYGYTF.

Worth noting for this clone: The same CDR3 can be traced to other DNA sequences in this sample. The gene calls are TRBV18 and TRBJ2-7; D possibly corresponds to TRBD1 (6 bases). CDR3 size: 14 residues. Germline loops: CDR1 KGHSH, CDR2 LQKENI. V lost 1 base and J lost 2, with 9 bases in between. The CDR3 nucleotides are TGTGCCAGCTCACCACAACAGGGCGCCTACGAGCAGTACTTC. Translating gives CASSPQQGAYEQYF.

The chain employs TRBV5-6 and TRBJ2-7, with D perhaps matching TRBD1 or TRBD2 (6 bases each). CDR1 and CDR2 from the germline V gene are SGHDT and YYEEEE. V lost 4 bases, J lost 3 bases, and 17 bases lay in between. CDR3 length: 15 residues. The CDR3 reads CASSTRGVISYEQYF. CDR3 bases: TGTGCCAGCAGCACGAGGGGGGTAATCAGCTACGAGCAGTACTTC.

The chain employs TRBV5-1 and TRBJ2-7; 7 bases agree with TRBD1. The J segment lost 4 bases and the V segment lost 4 bases, leaving 8 bases of the junction unmatched. The CDR3 is 14 amino acids. CDR1 and CDR2 from the germline V gene are SGHRS and YFSETQ. The chain's CDR3 is CASSQAGGTYEQYF. As DNA, the CDR3 is TGCGCCAGCAGCCAGGCAGGGGGAACTTACGAGCAGTACTTC. Complete variable domain (other parts from reference TRBV5-1 and TRBJ2-7): KAGVTQTPRYLIKTRGQQVTLSCSPISGHRSVSWYQQTPGQGLQFLFEYFSETQRNKGNFPGRFSGRQFSNSRSEMNVSTLELGDSALYLCASSQAGGTYEQYFGPGTRLTVT.

V and J are TRBV6-6 and TRBJ2-2; 7 bases line up with TRBD2. With V trimmed by 2 bases and J by 4 bases, 7 bases remained unmatched. This CDR3 region has 16 residues. Germline V gives CDR1 MNHNY, CDR2 SVGAGI (reference sequence). The CDR3 coding sequence is TGTGCCAGCAGTTACGGGAGGGGTGGTCTCACCGGGGAGCTGTTTTTT. As protein: CASSYGRGGLTGELFF.

This chain uses TRBV10-2 with TRBJ2-1, with D possibly TRBD2 on 5 matching bases. The CDR3 loop spans 11 amino acids. CDR1 and CDR2 from the germline V gene are WSHSY and SAAADI. V shed 3 bases and J shed 15 bases, with 12 bases lying between them. The CDR3 loop is CASSDSGWVFF. The CDR3 DNA follows: TGCGCCAGCAGTGACAGCGGCTGGGTGTTCTTC.

This clone appeared a single time. V is TRBV5-1 and J is TRBJ2-4, with no clear D. Germline values: CDR1 SGHRS, CDR2 YFSETQ. The V and J ends lost 4 bases and 0 bases respectively, with 8 bases between them. The length of the CDR3 is 14 residues. This CDR3 reads CASSAPGAKNIQYF. CDR3 DNA sequence: TGCGCCAGCAGCGCTCCGGGAGCCAAAAACATTCAGTACTTC.

The J gene is TRBJ2-7, the V gene TRBV11-2, with TRBD1 matching over 7 bases. Germline CDR1 is SGHAT and CDR2 is FQNNGV. The V gene end was trimmed by 5 bases and the J gene end by 3 bases; junction bases not matched to a gene: 10. The CDR3 spans 15 residues. The CDR3 DNA sequence: TGTGCCAGCAGCGGAATGACAGGGACCTACTACGAGCAGTACTTC. This sequence encodes CASSGMTGTYYEQYF.

Concerning this clone itself: Other DNA sequences in this specimen translate into the identical CDR3. The chain recombines TRBV5-1 with TRBJ2-1, with unresolved D. The CDR3 extends over 15 amino acids. Deletions cut 0 bases from V and 1 base from J, with 8 bases between. Germline values: CDR1 SGHRS, CDR2 YFSETQ. The CDR3 spells CASSLVGGSYNEQFF. CDR3 DNA sequence: TGCGCCAGCAGCTTGGTGGGTGGTTCCTACAATGAGCAGTTCTTC.

The chain joins TRBV11-2 to TRBJ2-7; no clear D. V was shortened by 5 bases and J by 5 bases, with 13 bases between the two germline ends. The CDR3 has 13 amino acids. The germline CDR1 and CDR2 sequences are SGHAT and FQNNGV. The CDR3 region has the DNA TGTGCCAGCAGCCCCCCAGGTGGGAACGAGCAGTACTTC. Translated, it gives CASSPPGGNEQYF.

The chain uses TRBV5-1 and TRBJ2-5, with 8 bases identical to TRBD2. Germline V gene lookup returns CDR1 SGHRS and CDR2 YFSETQ. The CDR3 extends over 15 amino acids. V gave up 0 bases and J gave up 2 bases; unmatched junction bases: 3. This CDR3 reads CASSLGPGGQETQYF. Written as DNA, the CDR3 is TGCGCCAGCAGCTTGGGCCCGGGAGGGCAAGAGACCCAGTACTTC.

The J gene is TRBJ1-2, the V gene TRBV7-9; possible D gene TRBD1, 6 bases. This CDR3 region has 17 residues. The germline CDR1 and CDR2 sequences are SEHNR and FQNEAQ (reference sequence). V gave up 5 bases and J gave up 1 base, with 20 bases separating them. Written as DNA, the CDR3 is TGTGCCAGCAGCCCCTTCCGACCCGGACAGCTTAACTATGGCTACACCTTC. Protein product: CASSPFRPGQLNYGYTF.

This chain uses TRBV5-1 with TRBJ2-1; 16 bases are shared with TRBD2. The CDR3 sequence is 16 residues long. Germline V lookup: CDR1 SGHRS, CDR2 YFSETQ. V gave up 3 bases and J gave up 9 bases; unmatched junction bases: 6. CDR3 sequence reads: CASSSGTSGRALEQFF. CDR3 in DNA: TGCGCCAGCAGCTCAGGGACTAGCGGGAGGGCCCTTGAGCAGTTCTTC.